This entry lists 9 T cell receptor beta chains sequenced from one sample in a study of blood T cell repertoires in COVID-19. The repertoire was sequenced with immunoSEQ multiplex PCR; TCRdb's copy has only in-frame clones and lacks some. The sample records 250,000 or so clones, about 91% being singletons. Sample: peripheral blood. The receptor set was obtained from a woman in her thirties or forties who had recovered from COVID-19.

The V gene is TRBV6-4, the J gene TRBJ1-2, with D unclear. Trimming left V 4 bases short and J 8 bases short, with 17 bases between. Germline V gene sequence: CDR1 MRHNA, CDR2 SNTAGT. This CDR3 is built from 14 residues. The CDR3 region has the DNA TGTGCCAGCAGTGCGCACCCGGGAAGGTGGGGCTACACCTTC. It yields the protein CASSAHPGRWGYTF.

The chain joins TRBV21-1 to TRBJ1-2; the table's TRBD1 call for D was not verified on the DNA. TRBV21-1 has pseudogene status. This CDR3 comprises 15 residues. In DNA, the CDR3 is TGTGCCAGCAGCACCCTTGGACAGGGGGAATATGGCTACACCTTC. Residues: CASSTLGQGEYGYTF.

This clone was observed a single time. The chain links TRBV3-1 (or the pseudogene TRBV3-2) to TRBJ2-1, with D possibly being TRBD1 (6 bases). Trimming took off 3 bases at V and 5 bases at J, with 17 bases between the two ends. This CDR3 has 16 amino acids. Looked up from germline, CDR1 is LGHDT and CDR2 is YNNKEL (reference sequence). The CDR3 loop is CASSHAPAQGNNEQFF. In nucleotides, the CDR3 is TGTGCCAGCAGCCACGCCCCGGCACAGGGAAACAATGAGCAGTTCTTC.

The count of this clone is one. This rearrangement joins TRBV5-1 to TRBJ2-5, with a tentative D call TRBD2 (6 bases). The germline CDR1 and CDR2 sequences are SGHRS and YFSETQ. The CDR3 has 15 residues. Trimming cost V 4 bases and J 5 bases, with 18 bases left between them. CDR3 sequence reads: CASSARRAGVETQYF. Written as DNA, the CDR3 is TGCGCCAGCAGCGCCAGGAGGGCTGGGGTCGAGACCCAGTACTTC.

The genes are TRBV5-4 and TRBJ2-3, with D unresolved. CDR1 and CDR2 from the germline V gene are SGHNT and YYREEE (reference sequence). CDR3 length equals 12 residues. V shed 8 bases and J shed 2 bases, with 9 bases lying between them. The CDR3 bases are TGTGCCAGTATCGGTACCACAGATACGCAGTATTTT. As protein: CASIGTTDTQYF.

The chain combines TRBV3-1 (or the pseudogene TRBV3-2) with TRBJ2-5; D may be TRBD2 (5 bases). V shed 4 bases and J shed 5 bases, with 11 bases lying between them. CDR3 length: 13 residues. Germline CDR1 LGHDT, CDR2 YNNKEL (reference sequence). This chain's CDR3 is CASSLDWSETQYF. As DNA, the CDR3 is TGTGCCAGCAGCCTGGACTGGTCTGAGACCCAGTACTTC.

The genes are TRBV19 and TRBJ1-5; TRBD1 might be the D (5 bases). There are 14 residues in the CDR3. V was trimmed by 9 bases and J by 0 bases, leaving 12 bases between them. The germline V gene encodes CDR1 LNHDA and CDR2 SQIVND (reference sequence). CDR3 DNA: TGTGCCAGCACAGTCGGGGGTAGCAATCAGCCCCAGCATTTT. It translates to CASTVGGSNQPQHF. Drawing the rest from reference TRBV19 and TRBJ1-5, the complete variable domain is DGGITQSPKYLFRKEGQNVTLSCEQNLNHDAMYWYRQDPGQGLRLIYYSQIVNDFQKGDIAEGYSVSREKKESFPLTVTSAQKNPTAFYLCASTVGGSNQPQHFGDGTRLSIL.

The chain joins TRBV3-1 (or the pseudogene TRBV3-2) to TRBJ1-2; 7 bases fit TRBD1. The V segment lost 7 bases and the J segment 5 bases; nucleotides outside the gene matches: 16. CDR3 size: 16 residues. The V gene's germline CDR1 is LGHDT and CDR2 YNNKEL (reference sequence). For the CDR3, the DNA is TGTGCCAGCACCGACGAACCGAGCAGGGGGAAATATGGCTACACCTTC. Protein: CASTDEPSRGKYGYTF.

The rearrangement uses TRBV10-2 and TRBJ2-5; D ambiguous. Trimming removed 4 bases at V and 2 bases at J, with 8 bases between. Germline values: CDR1 WSHSY, CDR2 SAAADI. The CDR3 consists of 13 residues. CDR3 region: CASSGQVQETQYF. The CDR3 DNA is TGCGCCAGCAGTGGGCAAGTACAAGAGACCCAGTACTTC.